The following is a TCR beta chain sequence with its context. Measured with immunoSEQ multiplex PCR; TCRdb has only the in-frame clones, and not every one. This table holds around 200,000 clones, 85% to 95% found once. V lost 3 bases to trimming and J lost 3 bases; unmatched junction nucleotides: 11. In germline, CDR1 is SGHDT, CDR2 YYEEEE. The CDR3 is 16 residues long. The data belong to a study of control samples from healthy donors and cancer patients. The chain carries TRBV5-6 and TRBJ1-1; 7 bases align to TRBD1. The clonotype comes from a man over 45 in good health. Material for sequencing was blood. In DNA form, the CDR3 reads TGTGCCAGCAGCTCCGGGACAGCCCTGAGAGACACTGAAGCTTTCTTT. This gives the protein CASSSGTALRDTEAFF.